This TCR beta chain was recovered during a study of identical twins. Findings of the study overall: Out-of-frame sharing of TCR alpha in monozygotic twins was underestimated by models. Donors were not followed over many years; analysis was cross-sectional. Insertion counts were lower in abundant cord blood beta clonotypes, a trend that memory repertoires did not show.

This clonotype was picked up many times. What it binds is unknown. Germline-derived CDR1 and CDR2 are DFQATT and SNEGSKA (reference sequence). V lost 2 bases, J lost 7 bases, and 14 bases lay in between. This CDR3 is 13 amino acids long. Template switching added a universal primer site; cDNA carried unique molecular identifiers. TCRdb itself ran the 5' RACE reads through MiXCR, one entry per CDR3 protein. The sample holds about 700,000 distinct CDR3 sequences, approximately 6% seen once. The clonotype comes from a man between 18 and 35 years old in good health. V usage is TRBV20-1 and J usage is TRBJ1-2; TRBD1 is a possible D gene (5 bases). The sequencing input was naive T cells sorted from blood. CDR3 DNA: TGCAGTGCTAGACCTCCGGGACGCTCTGGCTACACCTTC. Translated, it gives CSARPPGRSGYTF.